Below, 23 T cell receptor beta chains from the same sample are listed, as sequenced in a study of low-dose radiotherapy and immunotherapy resistance in tumors. Gene-specific TRAV and TRBV primers were used for first-strand cDNA, covering alpha and beta chains. The TCRs were subjected to amplification over about 20 PCR cycles employing a constant-region primer in conjunction with a V-primer adapter. TCRdb reprocessed the reads via MiXCR and lists one record per CDR3 protein. The sample shows about 100,000 distinct CDR3 sequences, less than 25% of them seen only once. Time point given: after trial treatment. Treatment specified: LDRT plus nivolumab, ipilimumab, low-dose cyclophosphamide and aspirin (RACIN trial). This specimen consisted of PBMCs, obtained after low-dose radiotherapy plus immunotherapy. The receptors were gathered from a male donor with prostate cancer.

For this clonotype: The DNA is left out, because the CDR3 cannot be placed on it with certainty; the CDR3 is given as TCRdb lists it. The rearrangement links TRBV2 to TRBJ2-2; no check of the table's D call, TRBD1, against the DNA was made. The germline V gene has CDR1 SNHLY and CDR2 FYNNEI. The CDR3 region is 19 residues in length, termini included. CDR3 sequence: CASTGGFNDGVTGELFFFF.

This clonotype was seen many times. The gene calls are TRBV20-1 and TRBJ2-2; 8 bases agree with TRBD1. The CDR3 is 13 residues long. Per the germline V gene, CDR1 is DFQATT and CDR2 is SNEGSKA (reference sequence). CDR3 loop: CSRVAGGGGELFF. CDR3 DNA: TGCAGCAGGGTGGCAGGGGGCGGCGGGGAGCTGTTTTTT.

The CDR3 DNA sequence: TGTGCCAGCAGTTGGAGCACCACAGATACGCAGTATTTT. It yields the protein CASSWSTTDTQYF. The rearrangement joins TRBV27 to TRBJ2-3; D unclear. Trimming took off 4 bases at V and 2 bases at J, with 7 bases between the two ends. The germline CDR1 and CDR2 sequences are MNHEY and SMNVEV (reference sequence). This CDR3 region has 13 residues.

This clonotype was observed once. A far larger clone is only one base removed, so a read error is likely. This chain uses TRBV9 with TRBJ1-1; D perhaps matches TRBD1 (6 bases). Per germline, CDR1 SGDLS and CDR2 YYNGEE. The CDR3 covers 14 residues. CDR3 residues: CASSITGTGSEALF. Here the CDR3 DNA reads TGTGCCAGCAGTATCACAGGGACGGGTAGTGAAGCTTTATTT.

The chain is built from TRBV6-2 or TRBV6-3 and TRBJ1-4; no reliable D call. Germline CDR1 and CDR2: MNHEY and SVGEGT. V lost 0 bases and J lost 8, with 10 bases in between. The CDR3 consists of 14 residues. CDR3 sequence (DNA): TGTGCCAGCAGTTACTCGCGTGGAGTGGAAAAACTGTTTTTT. It specifies CASSYSRGVEKLFF.

Remarks on this clonotype: A far larger clone is only one base removed, so a read error is likely. This chain uses TRBV18 with TRBJ2-3; unclear D gene. Germline V gene data show CDR1 as KGHSH and CDR2 as LQKENI. This CDR3 region has 12 residues. The CDR3 loop is CASSQGTDTRYF. The CDR3 bases are TGTGCCAGCAGCCAAGGCACAGATACGCGGTATTTT.

This clonotype was detected a few times. This sequence joins TRBV18 and TRBJ1-5, with 8 bases fitting TRBD1. CDR1 KGHSH and CDR2 LQKENI come from the germline V gene. This CDR3 region has 17 residues. V shed 0 bases, J shed 5 bases, and the junction held 9 bases outside the gene matches. CDR3 DNA: TGTGCCAGCTCACCACCACGCGGGACAGGAGTCGATCAGCCCCAGCATTTT. Residues: CASSPPRGTGVDQPQHF.

In this sample, this clonotype turned up many times. The V gene is TRBV3-1, the J gene TRBJ1-1, with no clear D. The CDR3 loop spans 15 amino acids. Germline loops: CDR1 LGHDT, CDR2 YNNKEL (reference sequence). Trimming removed 2 bases at V and 0 bases at J, with 10 bases between. CDR3 nucleotide sequence: TGTGCCAGCAGCCAATCCCACCTCATGAACACTGAAGCTTTCTTT. This codes for CASSQSHLMNTEAFF.

This clonotype was counted many times. The chain has TRBV19 and TRBJ2-7; the match to TRBD2 covers 8 bases. Germline CDR1 is LNHDA and CDR2 is SQIVND (reference sequence). This CDR3 has 16 residues. V lost 7 bases to trimming and J lost 5 bases; unmatched junction nucleotides: 16. DNA for the CDR3: TGTGCCAGTACCCCCACGGGGGGGCCTTTGGTTGACGAGCAGTACTTC. This sequence encodes CASTPTGGPLVDEQYF.

Note on this clonotype: A read error may explain this, as a much larger clone is one base away. Here the CDR3 DNA reads TGTGCCAGCAGCCCTAGAGGGGGGTGGGGGGCCAACGTCCTGACTTTC. Protein: CASSPRGGWGANVLTF. The chain recombines TRBV27 with TRBJ2-6; D tentatively fits TRBD1 or TRBD2 (6 bases each). CDR3 length: 16 amino acids. V was trimmed by 6 bases and J by 4 bases, leaving 16 bases between them. Per the germline V gene, CDR1 is MNHEY and CDR2 is SMNVEV (reference sequence).

The chain couples TRBV27 to TRBJ1-2; D is uncertain. The germline V gene has CDR1 MNHEY and CDR2 SMNVEV (reference sequence). This CDR3 contains 12 residues. V was shortened by 11 bases and J by 4 bases, with 14 bases between the two germline ends. The CDR3 loop is CARDTHPYGYTF. CDR3 in DNA: TGTGCCCGTGATACTCACCCCTATGGCTACACCTTC.

This clonotype was counted many times. The V call is TRBV13, the J call TRBJ2-7; D gene ambiguous. This CDR3 region has 12 residues. V was shortened by 5 bases and J by 2 bases, with 7 bases between the two germline ends. Germline V gene lookup returns CDR1 PRHDT and CDR2 FYEKMQ (reference sequence). In nucleotides, the CDR3 is TGTGCCAGCAGCCGCAGAACCTACGAGCAGTACTTC. Encoded protein: CASSRRTYEQYF. Using reference TRBV13 and TRBJ2-7 for the parts outside the CDR3, the full variable domain is AAGVIQSPRHLIKEKRETATLKCYPIPRHDTVYWYQQGPGQDPQFLISFYEKMQSDKGSIPDRFSAQQFSDYHSELNMSSLELGDSALYFCASSRRTYEQYFGPGTRLTVT.

This clonotype was observed at least ten times. The chain is built from TRBV2 and TRBJ2-7; TRBD2 matches at 10 bases. The CDR3 extends over 14 amino acids. The V gene end was trimmed by 3 bases and the J gene end by 1 base; junction bases not matched to a gene: 0. The germline V gene encodes CDR1 SNHLY and CDR2 FYNNEI. The CDR3 region has the DNA TGTGCCAGCAGTGAGACTAGCGGGTCCTACGAGCAGTACTTC. Its protein product is CASSETSGSYEQYF.

This clonotype was recorded at least ten times. The V gene is TRBV12-3 or TRBV12-4, the J gene TRBJ2-5; D might be TRBD1 (6 bases). Trimming removed 6 bases from V and 5 bases from J, with 19 bases in between. The CDR3 covers 15 residues. CDR3 in DNA: TGTGCCAGCAGACATACAGGGTACGGCTGGGAGACCCAGTACTTC. It is translated as CASRHTGYGWETQYF.

Ten or more counts support this clonotype. Written as DNA, the CDR3 is TGTGCCAGCAGTGAAATAAACATTCAGTACTTC. Its protein product is CASSEINIQYF. J is TRBJ2-4 and V is TRBV6-2 or TRBV6-3; no firm D call. In germline, CDR1 is MNHEY, CDR2 SVGEGT. Trimming stripped 5 bases from V and 6 bases from J, with 5 bases between. This CDR3 has 11 amino acids.

Worth noting for this clonotype: A read error likely explains this, since a far larger clone differs by one base. The rearrangement links TRBV5-3 to TRBJ1-6, with D perhaps matching TRBD1 (5 bases). TRBV5-3 is sorted into the ORF group, with uncertain function. CDR3 size: 13 residues. The CDR3 DNA reads as TGTGACAGCAGCTTGGGGGGAAATTCACCCCTCCACTTT. Residues: CDSSLGGNSPLHF.

About this clonotype: The DNA is left out, because the CDR3 cannot be placed on it with certainty; the CDR3 is given as TCRdb lists it. The chain is built from TRBV11-2 and TRBJ2-2; the table's TRBD1 call for D was not verified on the DNA. Germline V lookup: CDR1 SGHAT, CDR2 FQNNGV. The CDR3 extends over 18 residues, inclusive of both ends. This chain's CDR3 is CASSPGTWAENTGELFFF.

This clonotype was recorded at least ten times. The J gene is TRBJ1-1, the V gene TRBV29-1; a possible D gene is TRBD1 (5 bases). This CDR3 is 12 amino acids long. Deletions cut 4 bases from V and 1 base from J, with 7 bases between. Germline CDR1 and CDR2: SQVTM and ANQGSEA. The CDR3 region has the DNA TGCAGCGTTGGGACACCGAACACTGAAGCTTTCTTT. Encoded protein: CSVGTPNTEAFF.

Ten or more counts support this clonotype. The chain links TRBV5-4 to TRBJ1-1; tentative D call: TRBD1 (6 bases). The CDR3 is 14 amino acids. Trimming took off 0 bases at V and 1 base at J, with 7 bases between the two ends. Looked up from germline, CDR1 is SGHNT and CDR2 is YYREEE (reference sequence). The CDR3 coding sequence is TGTGCCAGCAGCTTGGGACAGGCGAACACTGAAGCTTTCTTT. It yields the protein CASSLGQANTEAFF.

This clonotype was seen many times. The chain uses TRBV7-6 and TRBJ2-5; 14 bases map to TRBD2. Per germline, CDR1 SGHVS and CDR2 FNYEAQ. This CDR3 has 15 amino acids. Trimming at V came to 5 bases and at J to 5 bases, leaving 4 bases not matched to a gene. CDR3 DNA sequence: TGTGCCAGCAGCACGACTAGCGGGGGGGGGGAGACCCAGTACTTC. Protein: CASSTTSGGGETQYF.

This chain links TRBV6-2 or TRBV6-3 with TRBJ2-4; D is uncertain. Trimming took 0 bases from V and 5 from J, leaving 5 bases between them. CDR3 length: 13 residues. Germline lookup yields CDR1 MNHEY and CDR2 SVGEGT. In nucleotides, the CDR3 is TGTGCCAGCAGTTACTCGGCCCAAAACATTCAGTACTTC. Translation gives CASSYSAQNIQYF.

This clonotype was seen at least ten times. This chain connects TRBV15 to TRBJ2-1; either TRBD1 or TRBD2 may supply D (5 bases each). Germline-derived CDR1 and CDR2 are LNHNV and YYDKDF (reference sequence). This CDR3 is 17 amino acids long. The V gene lost 1 base and the J gene lost 7 bases, with 20 bases spanning the gap. CDR3 nucleotide sequence: TGTGCCACCAGCAGAGTTGGGGGAACTAAGGGGTTAAATGAGCAGTTCTTC. Translating gives CATSRVGGTKGLNEQFF.

In this sample, this clonotype turned up many times. This chain links TRBV11-2 with TRBJ2-1, with D hard to call. This CDR3 contains 16 residues. Germline loops: CDR1 SGHAT, CDR2 FQNNGV. The germline V and J ends were trimmed by 2 bases and 1 base, with 12 bases remaining between them. CDR3 DNA: TGTGCCAGCAGCTTAACCTTGGACGGATCCTACAATGAGCAGTTCTTC. It encodes CASSLTLDGSYNEQFF.